This record covers a single T cell receptor (beta chain). V dropped 4 bases and J dropped 4; count of bases not matched to a gene: 5. This CDR3 is 15 amino acids long. Germline CDR1 is SGHTA and CDR2 is FQGNSA. In the authors' methods: Reference gene primer amplification in the assay estimated nucleated cell counts. Clones were sequenced by immunoSEQ multiplex PCR, and TCRdb holds only the in-frame ones, with some missing. V, J and clone size derive from that table, while D and trimming were established from the DNA sequence. The sample gives around 300,000 clones, roughly 87% of which show up once; approximately 2.4% is in the top ten. The sample is drawn from a study of blood T cell repertoires in COVID-19. About the research overall: The samples span acute and convalescent COVID-19 from the United States, Italy and Spain. PBMCs, B-cell-depleted T cells, or T cells provided the cDNA or gDNA that made up the material.

V gene TRBV7-2 combines with J gene TRBJ2-1; TRBD1 agrees at 9 bases. The source of this sequence is a man aged 18 to 29 with active or convalescent COVID-19. The material sequenced was peripheral blood. The CDR3, as DNA: TGTGCCAGCAGCTCATCGGGACAGGGATACAATGAGCAGTTCTTC. It codes for CASSSSGQGYNEQFF.